The clone carrying this T cell receptor beta chain was recorded once. What it recognizes is unknown. After removal of 3 bases from V and 1 base from J, the junction contained 6 bases not matched to a gene. The CDR3 totals 16 residues. From germline, CDR1 is SGDLS and CDR2 YYNGEE. The data are from a study of T cell repertoires in ileal Crohn's disease. Study-wide findings and caveats: Endoscopy was done a median roughly 6.9 months after surgery.

Here immunoSEQ multiplex PCR was the method, and the copy in TCRdb shows in-frame clones only, minus some. This sample has tens of thousands of clones, with approximately 88% found just once. Time point of the sample: neoterminal ileum biopsy at postoperative endoscopy, about 6 months after surgery. Sequenced input: ileal tissue. The sequence came from an adult with Crohn's disease. The chain has TRBV9 and TRBJ1-1; 10 bases agree with TRBD1. CDR3 in amino acids: CASSAPGQGRNTEAFF. DNA of the CDR3: TGTGCCAGCAGCGCGCCGGGACAGGGGAGGAACACTGAAGCTTTCTTT.